A selection of T cell receptor beta chains follows, all from one sample in a study of cytomegalovirus exposure and HLA in healthy donors. TCRdb's table, derived via immunoSEQ multiplex PCR, lists solely in-frame clones and lacks some. The table lists about 180,000 clones, around 80% of them singletons. The specimen was PBMCs. Source of these receptors: a woman in her thirties or forties in good health and CMV-seronegative. The CDR3 runs from the conserved cysteine through the conserved F or W. The D gene is left open where the match is weak. A clone size is listed for some rows: how often the clone was seen (once, few, many), or a class if it is expanded.

v_call	j_call	d_call	clone_size	cdr3_length	cdr3_aa	cdr3_nt
TRBV19	TRBJ1-5	TRBD1	-	15	CASSPGDRAGQPQHF	TGTGCCAGTAGTCCCGGGGACAGGGCAGGACAGCCCCAGCATTTT
TRBV5-1	TRBJ1-4	TRBD1	few	15	CASSRERGQDEKLFF	TGCGCCAGCTCCCGGGAGAGGGGACAGGATGAAAAACTGTTTTTT
TRBV6-1	TRBJ1-1	-	few	14	CASSRGPMNTEAFF	TGTGCCAGCAGCCGGGGTCCAATGAACACTGAAGCTTTCTTT
TRBV28	TRBJ1-2	TRBD1	-	15	CASSRQTGWLYGYTF	TGTGCCAGCAGTCGGCAGACAGGGTGGTTGTATGGCTACACCTTC
TRBV14	TRBJ2-2	-	-	16	CASSQVVAANTGELFF	TGTGCCAGCAGCCAAGTGGTAGCGGCGAACACCGGGGAGCTGTTTTTT
TRBV10-1	TRBJ2-5	TRBD1	-	13	CASSGQGGETQYF	TGCGCCAGCAGCGGACAGGGAGGAGAGACCCAGTACTTC
TRBV7-9	TRBJ2-1	TRBD2	-	17	CASSLGASGRAYNEQFF	TGTGCCAGCAGCTTAGGGGCTAGCGGGAGGGCTTACAATGAGCAGTTCTTC
TRBV6-5	TRBJ2-7	-	-	13	CASSPVPSYEQYF	TGTGCCAGCAGTCCCGTCCCCTCCTACGAGCAGTACTTC
TRBV7-6	TRBJ2-1	-	-	16	CASSLPGGPGRNEQFF	TGTGCCAGCAGCTTACCCGGGGGGCCGGGTCGCAATGAGCAGTTCTTC
TRBV7-2	TRBJ2-5	TRBD1	-	16	CASSPRTGGVQETQYF	TGTGCCAGCAGCCCCCGGACAGGGGGAGTACAAGAGACCCAGTACTTC
TRBV15	TRBJ1-5	-	-	16	CATSRDRGAPNQPQHF	TGTGCCACCAGCAGAGATCGGGGGGCGCCGAACCAGCCCCAGCATTTT
TRBV5-1	TRBJ2-1	TRBD2	-	14	CASSRGGIYNEQFF	TGCGCCAGCAGCCGGGGAGGGATCTACAATGAGCAGTTCTTC
TRBV7-2	TRBJ2-7	-	-	14	CASSLLQGQYEQYF	TGTGCCAGCAGCTTATTGCAGGGCCAATACGAGCAGTACTTC
TRBV5-1	TRBJ2-5	TRBD1	-	15	CASSLWTGGQETQYF	TGCGCCAGCAGCTTATGGACAGGGGGACAAGAGACCCAGTACTTC
TRBV6-1	TRBJ2-7	-	few	13	CASSEARRDEQYF	TGTGCCAGCAGTGAAGCGCGCAGGGACGAGCAGTACTTC
TRBV6-6	TRBJ1-1	TRBD1	-	15	CATIDRARVNTEAFF	TGTGCCACCATAGACAGGGCACGAGTGAACACTGAAGCTTTCTTT
TRBV5-1	TRBJ1-1	-	-	14	CASSFDDEGAEAFF	TGCGCCAGCAGCTTTGATGACGAGGGCGCTGAAGCTTTCTTT
TRBV4-1	TRBJ1-1	-	-	18	CASSQGAQLGSLDTEAFF	TGCGCCAGCAGCCAAGGGGCACAATTAGGGAGCCTAGACACTGAAGCTTTCTTT
TRBV18	TRBJ1-2	TRBD1	once	16	CASSPSGGAGDYGYTF	TGTGCCAGCTCACCTTCAGGGGGCGCGGGAGACTATGGCTACACCTTC
TRBV5-1	TRBJ2-7	TRBD1	-	15	CASSFTGDTTYEQYF	TGCGCCAGCAGCTTTACAGGGGATACAACCTACGAGCAGTACTTC
TRBV6-5	TRBJ1-1	-	few	14	CASSYSAGNTEAFF	TGTGCCAGCAGTTATTCGGCAGGGAACACTGAAGCTTTCTTT
TRBV21-1	TRBJ1-6	-	-	14	CASSIGTANSPLHF	TGTGCCAGCAGCATTGGGACAGCGAATTCACCCCTCCACTTT
TRBV2	TRBJ2-7	TRBD1	-	15	CASSQQGARSYEQYF	TGTGCCAGCAGCCAACAGGGGGCTCGCTCCTACGAGCAGTACTTC
TRBV25-1	TRBJ1-3	-	-	15	CASSENSGHGNTIYF	TGTGCCAGCAGCGAGAACAGCGGTCACGGAAACACCATATATTTT
TRBV29-1	TRBJ2-7	TRBD1	few	15	CSVAGGEVGSYEQYF	TGCAGCGTTGCAGGGGGCGAGGTAGGGTCCTACGAGCAGTACTTC
TRBV13	TRBJ1-4	-	few	13	CASSLARGEKLFF	TGTGCCAGCAGCTTAGCACGCGGTGAAAAACTGTTTTTT
TRBV6-1	TRBJ2-7	TRBD2	-	14	CASSDGTNPYEQYF	TGTGCCAGCAGTGACGGGACTAACCCCTACGAGCAGTACTTC
TRBV30	TRBJ2-7	TRBD1	-	12	CAWTGGSYEQYF	TGTGCCTGGACAGGGGGCTCCTACGAGCAGTACTTC
TRBV6-1	TRBJ1-1	TRBD1	-	16	CASSDRGHGSSREAFF	TGTGCCAGCAGTGATAGGGGGCACGGTTCTTCGAGGGAAGCTTTCTTT
TRBV5-1	TRBJ2-3	TRBD1	-	15	CASGVEGASTDTQYF	TGCGCCAGCGGAGTTGAGGGGGCTAGCACAGATACGCAGTATTTT
TRBV29-1	TRBJ1-1	TRBD1	-	12	CSVQGGNTEAFF	TGCAGCGTTCAGGGGGGGAACACTGAAGCTTTCTTT
TRBV2	TRBJ1-2	-	-	13	CASRQDTSYGYTF	TGTGCCAGCAGACAGGACACCTCCTATGGCTACACCTTC
TRBV2	TRBJ2-1	TRBD2	-	15	CASSMTSGGGNEQFF	TGTGCCAGCAGTATGACTAGCGGGGGGGGTAATGAGCAGTTCTTC
TRBV19	TRBJ2-5	TRBD2	-	15	CASSPRLGGKETQYF	TGTGCCAGTAGTCCTCGGCTGGGGGGGAAAGAGACCCAGTACTTC
TRBV5-1	TRBJ2-3	TRBD2	-	16	CASSLTLAGSTDTQYF	TGCGCCAGCAGCTTGACACTAGCGGGAAGCACAGATACGCAGTATTTT
TRBV7-2	TRBJ2-3	-	-	12	CASSSGRDTQYF	TGTGCCAGCAGCTCAGGGCGAGATACGCAGTATTTT
TRBV6-1	TRBJ2-7	TRBD1	-	12	CASSDRGYEQYF	TGTGCCAGCAGCGACAGGGGCTACGAGCAGTACTTC
TRBV7-2	TRBJ2-7	-	-	12	CASSLSNWEQYF	TGTGCCAGCAGCTTAAGCAATTGGGAGCAGTACTTC
TRBV18	TRBJ2-7	-	-	15	CASSPFDRSSYEQYF	TGTGCCAGCTCACCGTTCGACAGGAGCTCCTACGAGCAGTACTTC
TRBV19	TRBJ2-3	TRBD1	-	15	CASSIPRGRTDTQYF	TGTGCCAGTAGTATACCCAGGGGGCGCACAGATACGCAGTATTTT